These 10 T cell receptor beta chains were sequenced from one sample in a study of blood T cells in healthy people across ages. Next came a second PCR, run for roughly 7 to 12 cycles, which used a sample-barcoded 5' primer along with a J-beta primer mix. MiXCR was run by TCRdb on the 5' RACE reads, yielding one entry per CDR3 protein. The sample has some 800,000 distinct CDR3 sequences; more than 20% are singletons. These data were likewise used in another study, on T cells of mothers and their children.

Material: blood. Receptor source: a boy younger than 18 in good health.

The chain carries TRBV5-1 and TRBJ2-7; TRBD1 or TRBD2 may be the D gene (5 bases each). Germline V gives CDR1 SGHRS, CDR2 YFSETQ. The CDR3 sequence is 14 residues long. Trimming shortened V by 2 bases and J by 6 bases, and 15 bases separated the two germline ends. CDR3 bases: TGCGCCAGCAGCTTAATTCCCGGGGACGTCGAGCAGTACTTC. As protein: CASSLIPGDVEQYF.

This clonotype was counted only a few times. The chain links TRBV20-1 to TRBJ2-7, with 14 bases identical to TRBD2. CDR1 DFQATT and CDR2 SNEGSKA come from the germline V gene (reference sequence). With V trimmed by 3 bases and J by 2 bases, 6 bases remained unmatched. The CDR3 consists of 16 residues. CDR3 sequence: CSASPGLAGAAYEQYF. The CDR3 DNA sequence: TGCAGTGCTAGCCCGGGACTAGCGGGGGCAGCCTACGAGCAGTACTTC.

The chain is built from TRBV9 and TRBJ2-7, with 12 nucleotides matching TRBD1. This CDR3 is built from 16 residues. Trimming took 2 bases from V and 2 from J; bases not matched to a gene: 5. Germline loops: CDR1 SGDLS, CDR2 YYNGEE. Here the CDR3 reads CASSVSGTGGPYEQYF. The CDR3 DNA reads TGTGCCAGCAGCGTTTCCGGGACAGGGGGCCCCTACGAGCAGTACTTC.

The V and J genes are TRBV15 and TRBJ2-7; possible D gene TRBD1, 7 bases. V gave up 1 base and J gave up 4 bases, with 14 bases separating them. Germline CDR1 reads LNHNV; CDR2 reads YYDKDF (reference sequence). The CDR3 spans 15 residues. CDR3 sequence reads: CATSRVPGGMYEQYF. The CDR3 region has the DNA TGTGCCACCAGCAGAGTCCCAGGGGGGATGTACGAGCAGTACTTC. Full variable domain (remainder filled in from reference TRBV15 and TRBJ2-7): DAMVIQNPRYQVTQFGKPVTLSCSQTLNHNVMYWYQQKSSQAPKLLFHYYDKDFNNEADTPDNFQSRRPNTSFCFLDIRSPGLGDTAMYLCATSRVPGGMYEQYFGPGTRLTVT.

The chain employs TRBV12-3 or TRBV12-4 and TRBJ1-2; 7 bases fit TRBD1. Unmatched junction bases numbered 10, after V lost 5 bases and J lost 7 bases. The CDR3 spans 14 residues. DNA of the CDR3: TGTGCCAGCAGTCCACCGACAGGGTCCTCTGGCTACACCTTC. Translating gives CASSPPTGSSGYTF.

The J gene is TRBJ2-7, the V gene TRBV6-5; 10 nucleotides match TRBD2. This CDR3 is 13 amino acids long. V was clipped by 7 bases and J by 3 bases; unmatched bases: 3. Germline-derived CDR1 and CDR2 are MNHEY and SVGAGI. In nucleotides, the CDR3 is TGTGCCAGCATGGGGACTAGCGTCTACGAGCAGTACTTC. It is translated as CASMGTSVYEQYF.

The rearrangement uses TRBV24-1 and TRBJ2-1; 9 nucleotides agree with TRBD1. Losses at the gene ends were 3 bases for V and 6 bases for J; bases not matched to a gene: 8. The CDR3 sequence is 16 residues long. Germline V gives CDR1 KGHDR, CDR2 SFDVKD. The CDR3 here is CATSDGRDRAPNEQFF. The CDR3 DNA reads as TGTGCCACCAGTGATGGGAGGGACAGGGCGCCCAATGAGCAGTTCTTC.

As DNA, the CDR3 is TGTGCCAGCAGCTTAATACAGGGGTACCAAGAGACCCAGTACTTC. It encodes CASSLIQGYQETQYF. The chain recombines TRBV7-9 with TRBJ2-5, with 7 nucleotides matching TRBD1. The J segment lost 0 bases and the V segment lost 2 bases, leaving 3 bases of the junction unmatched. The V gene's germline CDR1 is SEHNR and CDR2 FQNEAQ (reference sequence). There are 15 residues in the CDR3.

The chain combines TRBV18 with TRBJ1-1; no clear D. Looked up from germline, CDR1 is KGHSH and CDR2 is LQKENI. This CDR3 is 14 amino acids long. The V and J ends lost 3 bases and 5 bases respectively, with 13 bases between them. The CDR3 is CASSPSDLWTEAFF. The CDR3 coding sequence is TGTGCCAGCTCACCCTCCGATTTGTGGACTGAAGCTTTCTTT.

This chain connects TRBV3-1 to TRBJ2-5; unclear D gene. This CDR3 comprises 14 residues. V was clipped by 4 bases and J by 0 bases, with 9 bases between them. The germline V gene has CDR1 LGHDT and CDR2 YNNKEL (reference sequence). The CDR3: CASSRAEYQETQYF. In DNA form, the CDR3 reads TGTGCCAGCAGCCGTGCGGAGTACCAAGAGACCCAGTACTTC.